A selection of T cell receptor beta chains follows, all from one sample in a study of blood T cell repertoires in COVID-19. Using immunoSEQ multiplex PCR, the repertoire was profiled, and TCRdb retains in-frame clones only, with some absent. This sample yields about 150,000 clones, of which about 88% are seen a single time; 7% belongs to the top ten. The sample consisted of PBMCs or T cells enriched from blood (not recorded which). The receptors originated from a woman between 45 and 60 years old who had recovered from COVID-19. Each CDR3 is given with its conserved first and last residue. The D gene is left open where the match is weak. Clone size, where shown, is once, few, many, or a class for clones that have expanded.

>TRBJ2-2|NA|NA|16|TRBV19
CASSIFPERNTGELFF
TGTGCCAGTAGTATTTTCCCCGAGCGGAACACCGGGGAGCTGTTTTTT
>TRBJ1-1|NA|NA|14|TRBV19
CASRGQGGNTEAFF
TGTGCCAGTAGGGGGCAGGGAGGCAACACTGAAGCTTTCTTT
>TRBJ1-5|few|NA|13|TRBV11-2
CASSPQEGQPQHF
TGTGCCAGCAGCCCCCAGGAGGGTCAGCCCCAGCATTTT
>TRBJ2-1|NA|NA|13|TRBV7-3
CASSPRADNEQFF
TGTGCCAGCAGCCCCAGGGCCGACAATGAGCAGTTCTTC
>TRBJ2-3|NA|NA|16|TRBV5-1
CASSLFSGVGTDTQYF
TGCGCCAGCAGCTTATTTTCGGGGGTAGGGACAGATACGCAGTATTTT
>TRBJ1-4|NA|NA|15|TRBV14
CASSPSQIRGEKLFF
TGTGCCAGCAGCCCCTCCCAAATCAGGGGTGAAAAACTGTTTTTT
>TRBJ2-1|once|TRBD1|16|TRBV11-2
CASSLGDRGAYNEQFF
TGTGCCAGCAGCTTAGGTGACAGGGGTGCATACAATGAGCAGTTCTTC
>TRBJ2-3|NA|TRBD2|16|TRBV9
CASSVEGSGITDTQYF
TGTGCCAGCAGCGTAGAGGGTAGCGGGATCACAGATACGCAGTATTTT
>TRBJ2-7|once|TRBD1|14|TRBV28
CASSPGQGNYEQYF
TGTGCCAGCAGTCCGGGACAGGGAAACTACGAGCAGTACTTC
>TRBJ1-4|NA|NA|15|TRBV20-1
CSASPGGSSNEKLFF
TGCAGTGCTAGTCCCGGAGGGTCAAGTAATGAAAAACTGTTTTTT
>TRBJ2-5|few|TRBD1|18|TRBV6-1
CASSEGKGTGSNWETQYF
TGTGCCAGCAGTGAAGGGAAGGGGACAGGGAGTAATTGGGAGACCCAGTACTTC
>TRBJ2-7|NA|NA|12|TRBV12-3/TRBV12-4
CASSPSSYEQYF
TGTGCCAGCAGCCCTAGCTCCTACGAGCAGTACTTC
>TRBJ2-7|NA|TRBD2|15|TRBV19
CASSNRASGSYEQYF
TGTGCCAGTAGTAACCGGGCTAGCGGGAGTTACGAGCAGTACTTC
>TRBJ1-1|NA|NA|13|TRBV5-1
CASSAAPNTEAFF
TGCGCCAGCAGCGCGGCCCCGAACACTGAAGCTTTCTTT
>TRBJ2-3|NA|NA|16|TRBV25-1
CASSESVGAPKDTQYF
TGTGCCAGCAGTGAATCCGTGGGGGCCCCCAAAGATACGCAGTATTTT
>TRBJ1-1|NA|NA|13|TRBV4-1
CASSQEYRAEAFF
TGCGCCAGCAGCCAAGAGTACAGGGCTGAAGCTTTCTTT
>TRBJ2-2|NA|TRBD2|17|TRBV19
CASSINSRGGGTGELFF
TGTGCCAGTAGTATCAACTCTCGGGGGGGTGGCACCGGGGAGCTGTTTTTT
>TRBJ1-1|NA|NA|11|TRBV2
CASKTGLEAFF
TGTGCCAGCAAGACAGGTCTCGAAGCTTTCTTT
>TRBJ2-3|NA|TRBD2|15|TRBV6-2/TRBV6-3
CASSPGTTHTDTQYF
TGTGCCAGCAGTCCCGGGACTACCCACACAGATACGCAGTATTTT
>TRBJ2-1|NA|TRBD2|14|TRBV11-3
CASSSLAAYNEQFF
TGTGCCAGCAGCTCCCTAGCGGCCTACAATGAGCAGTTCTTC
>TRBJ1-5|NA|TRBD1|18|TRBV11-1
CASSLARTGGESNQPQHF
TGTGCCAGCAGCTTAGCGAGGACAGGGGGCGAGAGCAATCAGCCCCAGCATTTT
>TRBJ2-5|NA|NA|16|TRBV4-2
CASSQVDGEYQETQYF
TGTGCCAGCAGCCAAGTAGACGGGGAGTACCAAGAGACCCAGTACTTC
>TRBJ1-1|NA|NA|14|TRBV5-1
CASTPDSLNTEAFF
TGCGCCAGCACTCCCGACAGCTTGAACACTGAAGCTTTCTTT
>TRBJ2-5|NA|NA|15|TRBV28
CASSLRVGALETQYF
TGTGCCAGCAGTTTAAGAGTGGGGGCCCTGGAGACCCAGTACTTC
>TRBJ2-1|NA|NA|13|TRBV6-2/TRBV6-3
CASSYVGINEQFF
TGTGCCAGCAGTTACGTCGGGATCAATGAGCAGTTCTTC
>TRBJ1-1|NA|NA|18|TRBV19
CASSIVAGASIRNTEAFF
TGTGCCAGTAGTATAGTAGCGGGGGCCTCGATAAGAAACACTGAAGCTTTCTTT
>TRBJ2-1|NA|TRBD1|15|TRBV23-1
CASSQRDSPYNEQFF
TGCGCCAGCAGTCAGAGGGACAGCCCCTACAATGAGCAGTTCTTC
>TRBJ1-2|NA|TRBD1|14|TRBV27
CASSPGGESYGYTF
TGTGCCAGCAGTCCAGGGGGCGAAAGCTATGGCTACACCTTC
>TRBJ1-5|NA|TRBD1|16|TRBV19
CASSIALGQGDQPQHF
TGTGCCAGTAGTATAGCTCTGGGACAGGGAGATCAGCCCCAGCATTTT
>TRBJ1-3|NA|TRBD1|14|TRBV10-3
CAIKDRTSGNTIYF
TGTGCCATCAAGGACAGGACCTCTGGAAACACCATATATTTT
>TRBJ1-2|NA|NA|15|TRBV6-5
CASRPRWGVDYGYTF
TGTGCCAGCCGTCCTAGGTGGGGGGTCGACTATGGCTACACCTTC
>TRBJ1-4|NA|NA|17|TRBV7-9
CASSLEAGSATNEKLFF
TGTGCCAGCAGCTTAGAGGCAGGGTCAGCAACTAATGAAAAACTGTTTTTT
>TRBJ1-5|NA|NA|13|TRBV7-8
CASRGQTNQPQHF
TGTGCCAGCAGAGGACAGACTAATCAGCCCCAGCATTTT
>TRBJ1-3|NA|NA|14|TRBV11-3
CASSYGVSGNTIYF
TGTGCCAGCAGCTACGGGGTGTCTGGAAACACCATATATTTT
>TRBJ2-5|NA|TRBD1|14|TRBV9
CASSADRGVETQYF
TGTGCCAGCAGCGCGGACAGGGGGGTGGAGACCCAGTACTTC
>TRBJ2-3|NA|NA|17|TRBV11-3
CASSLDSNYLPTDTQYF
TGTGCCAGCAGCTTAGATTCTAACTACCTCCCCACAGATACGCAGTATTTT
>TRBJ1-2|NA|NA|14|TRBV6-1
CASSDRVFIYGYTF
TGTGCCAGCAGTGACCGGGTATTCATCTATGGCTACACCTTC
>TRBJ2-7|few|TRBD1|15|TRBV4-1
CASSGWTGGVYEQYF
TGCGCCAGCAGCGGATGGACAGGGGGAGTCTACGAGCAGTACTTC
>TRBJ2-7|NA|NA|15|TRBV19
CASSIKPGATYEQYF
TGTGCCAGTAGTATAAAGCCAGGGGCTACCTACGAGCAGTACTTC
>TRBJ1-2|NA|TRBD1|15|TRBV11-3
CASRFGRGQGYGYTF
TGTGCCAGCAGATTTGGCAGGGGGCAAGGCTATGGCTACACCTTC
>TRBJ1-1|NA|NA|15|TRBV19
CASRQGGDLNTEAFF
TGTGCCAGTAGACAGGGTGGGGATCTGAACACTGAAGCTTTCTTT
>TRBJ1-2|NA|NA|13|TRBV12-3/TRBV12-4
CASSFEGEGGYTF
TGTGCCAGCAGTTTTGAGGGTGAGGGTGGCTACACCTTC
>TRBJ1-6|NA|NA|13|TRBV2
CASSSGENSPLHF
TGTGCCAGCAGTTCCGGGGAAAATTCACCCCTCCACTTT
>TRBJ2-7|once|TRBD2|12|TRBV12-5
CARGAGTYQQYF
TGTGCTAGGGGAGCGGGGACCTACCAGCAGTACTTC
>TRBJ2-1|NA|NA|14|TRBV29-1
CSVGLESVYNEQFF
TGCAGCGTGGGTCTTGAGAGCGTCTACAATGAGCAGTTCTTC
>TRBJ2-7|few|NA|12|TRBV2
CASSDNPYEQYF
TGTGCCAGCAGTGATAATCCCTACGAGCAGTACTTC
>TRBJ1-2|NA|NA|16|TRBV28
CASSFYRARIGYGYTF
TGTGCCAGCAGTTTCTACAGGGCGAGGATCGGCTATGGCTACACCTTC
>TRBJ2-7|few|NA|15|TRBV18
CASSPDGTGVAEQYF
TGTGCCAGCTCACCAGATGGGACGGGAGTCGCCGAGCAGTACTTC
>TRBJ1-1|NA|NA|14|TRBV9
CASTPDERLAEAFF
TGTGCCAGCACACCCGATGAGAGGTTGGCTGAAGCTTTCTTT